Sequencing of this TCR beta chain was carried out in a study of beta chain features in type 1 diabetes. Findings of the study overall: The VDJ junctions of type 1 diabetes patients carried fewer insertions and more deletions. TCRB CDR3 length was moderately but significantly reduced in all four CD4+ subsets of Type 1 diabetes patients.

CDR3 length equals 14 residues. After removal of 3 bases from V and 6 bases from J, the junction contained 4 bases not matched to a gene. Germline V gene lookup returns CDR1 SGHRS and CDR2 YFSETQ. Reverse transcription of all isolated RNA meant that expressed TCRB transcripts were sequenced. Repertoires were generated with immunoSEQ multiplex PCR, while TCRdb's copy carries only in-frame clones and drops some. This sample yields 150,000 to 200,000 clones, of which approximately 8.4% are seen a single time; around 2.5% belongs to the top ten. Blood was drawn once from each donor into heparinised tubes. The draws averaged roughly 120 mL. Sorting gave populations that all exceeded 95% purity. This clone was observed a handful of times. Its antigen remains unidentified.

This receptor was taken from a woman aged 18-35 years in good health. The sample was central memory CD4+ T cells from blood. The rearrangement joins TRBV5-1 to TRBJ2-5; the match to TRBD2 covers 11 bases. The CDR3 spells CASSSSGGWQTQYF. DNA of the CDR3: TGCGCCAGCAGCTCTAGCGGGGGGTGGCAGACCCAGTACTTC.